This TCR beta chain was captured by sequencing in a study of beta chain features in type 1 diabetes. Study-wide results and caveats: The study found fewer insertions and more deletions at VDJ junctions in type 1 diabetes patients. A greater similarity of naive, central memory and Treg TCRB repertoires was seen among patients than among healthy donors.

Based on CD45RO/CCR7/CD25/CD127/CD95/CD27, CD4+ regulatory, stem cell-like memory, naive and central memory cells were sorted. Germline CDR1 reads KGHSH; CDR2 reads LQKENI. The CDR3 runs 15 residues. V lost 2 bases to trimming and J lost 5 bases; unmatched junction nucleotides: 6. The whole isolated RNA underwent reverse transcription, so sequencing captured expressed TCRB transcripts. The protocol was immunoSEQ multiplex PCR, while the TCRdb copy is restricted to in-frame clones and leaves out a portion. The repertoire holds some 140,000 clones, with approximately 9.2% as singletons. This clone appeared a few times. Its antigen is still unknown.

The chain couples TRBV18 to TRBJ1-1; TRBD1 matches 9 bases. The sequencing sample was made of central memory CD4+ T cells from blood. The TCR was taken from a man between 18 and 35 years old in good health. In nucleotides, the CDR3 is TGTGCCAGCTCACCAGGGACAGGGTCGAGGACTGAAGCTTTCTTT. Its protein product is CASSPGTGSRTEAFF.